This T cell receptor (beta chain) is from a study of T cell repertoires in cytomegalovirus infection. The CDR3 runs 15 residues. Germline lookup yields CDR1 MDHEN and CDR2 SYDVKM. V was shortened by 2 bases and J by 8 bases, with 15 bases between the two germline ends. TCRdb re-called the reads through MiXCR, storing one row per CDR3 protein. Of 300,000 to 400,000 distinct CDR3 sequences in the sample, about 27% were seen once. This clonotype was seen a handful of times. As yet, its antigen is unknown. The source material was cultured PBMCs, sampled from culture after CMV antigen stimulation. This rearrangement joins TRBV28 to TRBJ1-4, with D hard to call. This clonotype originated in a human donor in good health (CMV status not recorded). Some clones in this sample may be carry-over from other donors' samples. CDR3 nucleotides: TGTGCCAGCAGTTTACCGTTGGCGGGAGGAGAAAAACTGTTTTTT. Its translation: CASSLPLAGGEKLFF.